This TCR beta chain was documented in a study of blood T cell repertoires in COVID-19. Turning to the study itself: There were acute and convalescent COVID-19 samples, and they came from the United States, Italy and Spain. From T cells, B-cell-depleted T cells, or PBMCs came the material, which was cDNA or gDNA.

Original processing notes: It was from reference gene primer amplification that nucleated cell counts were estimated. Only in-frame clones appear in the TCRdb table, and some are missing; sequencing was by immunoSEQ multiplex PCR. V and J calls and clone size are those listed in that table; D and trimming were worked out from the DNA. Seen here are about 23,000 clones, 85% to 95% observed once, and the top ten hold under 4.5%. Germline loops: CDR1 ENHRY, CDR2 SYGVKD. Trimming left V 2 bases short and J 10 bases short, with 15 bases between. CDR3 length equals 15 residues. Source material: peripheral blood. This chain connects TRBV10-3 to TRBJ1-6; TRBD1 might be the D (6 bases). This receptor was identified in a woman aged 45 to 65 with active COVID-19. CDR3 sequence: CAISEETQGFSPLHF. The DNA of the CDR3 is TGTGCCATCAGTGAGGAGACACAGGGTTTCTCACCCCTCCACTTT.